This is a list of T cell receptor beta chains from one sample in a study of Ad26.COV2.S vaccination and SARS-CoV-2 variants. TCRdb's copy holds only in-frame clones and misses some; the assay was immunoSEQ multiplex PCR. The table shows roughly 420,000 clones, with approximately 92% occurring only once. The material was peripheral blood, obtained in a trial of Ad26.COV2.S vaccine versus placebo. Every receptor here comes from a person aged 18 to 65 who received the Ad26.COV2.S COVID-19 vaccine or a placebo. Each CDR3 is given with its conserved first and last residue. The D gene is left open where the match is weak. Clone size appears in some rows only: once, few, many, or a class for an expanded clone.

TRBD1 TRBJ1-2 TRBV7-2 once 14 TGTGCCAGCAGCTTAGCCGGGACAGGGCTTGGCTACACCTTC CASSLAGTGLGYTF
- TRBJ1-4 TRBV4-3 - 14 TGCGCCAGCAGCCAAGATGCCAATAATGAAAAACTGTTTTTT CASSQDANNEKLFF
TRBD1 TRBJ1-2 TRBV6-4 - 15 TGTGCCAGCAATCAAGGGACAGACCAGGTCTATGGCTACACCTTC CASNQGTDQVYGYTF
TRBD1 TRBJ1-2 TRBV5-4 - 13 TGTGCCAGCAGCTCCGGGACAGCCTGGGGCTACACCTTC CASSSGTAWGYTF
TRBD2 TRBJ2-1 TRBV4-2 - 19 TGTGCCAGCAGCCAAGATCGGGCTAGCGGGGGGGGGAGGTACAATGAGCAGTTCTTC CASSQDRASGGGRYNEQFF
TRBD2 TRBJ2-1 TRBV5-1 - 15 TGCGCCAGCGGGGGGCGACTAGCGGGCTACAATGAGCAGTTCTTC CASGGRLAGYNEQFF
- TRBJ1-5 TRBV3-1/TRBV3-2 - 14 TGTGCCAGCAGCCAACAAGGGGGAATCGGGGCCCAGCATTTT CASSQQGGIGAQHF
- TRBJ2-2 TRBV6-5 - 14 TGTGCCAGCAGCCGCACTGGGGGCACCGGGGAGCTGTTTTTT CASSRTGGTGELFF
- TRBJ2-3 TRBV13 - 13 TGTGCCAGCAGCGAGGAGGTCACAGATACGCAGTATTTT CASSEEVTDTQYF
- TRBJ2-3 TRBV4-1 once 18 TGCGCCAGCAGCCAAGATCTCGTTCTTCGGGATTGGGCAGATACGCAGTATTTT CASSQDLVLRDWADTQYF
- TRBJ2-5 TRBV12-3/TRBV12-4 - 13 TGTGCCAGCAGTTTTTGGGACCAAGAGACCCAGTACTTC CASSFWDQETQYF
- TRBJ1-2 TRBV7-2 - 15 TGTGCCAGCAGCTTCACCGACACCGGGGACTATGGCTACACCTTC CASSFTDTGDYGYTF
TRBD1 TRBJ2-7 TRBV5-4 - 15 TGTGCCAGCAGCTGGGGACAGGGCCAGGGGAACGAGCAGTACTTC CASSWGQGQGNEQYF
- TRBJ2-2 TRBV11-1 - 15 TGTGCCAGCAGCTTTTCCCTCCCCGGCACCGGGGAGCTGTTTTTT CASSFSLPGTGELFF
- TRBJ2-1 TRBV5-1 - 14 TGCGCCAGCAGCTTCCAGACTAGTAGCGATGAGCAGTTCTTC CASSFQTSSDEQFF
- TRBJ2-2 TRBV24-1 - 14 TGTGCCACCAGTGATCCGACGGTGGCCGGGGAGCTGTTTTTT CATSDPTVAGELFF
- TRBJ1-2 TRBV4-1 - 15 TGCGCCAGCAGCCCAGACAGTGAAAGTAACTATGGCTACACCTTC CASSPDSESNYGYTF
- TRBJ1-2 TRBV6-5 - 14 TGTGCCAGCAGTTACCCCGGGAGAAGCGGTGGCTACACCTTC CASSYPGRSGGYTF
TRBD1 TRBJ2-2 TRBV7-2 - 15 TGTGCCAGCAGCCTTGACAGGGGTTACACCGGGGAGCTGTTTTTT CASSLDRGYTGELFF
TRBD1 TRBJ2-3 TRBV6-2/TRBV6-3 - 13 TGTGCCAGCAGCGACAGGGTTTCAGATACGCAGTATTTT CASSDRVSDTQYF
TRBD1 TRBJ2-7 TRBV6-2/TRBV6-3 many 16 TGTGCCAGCAGCCCGGAAGTTCCGGACAGGTCCTACGAGCAGTACTTC CASSPEVPDRSYEQYF
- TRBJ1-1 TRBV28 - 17 TGTGCCAGCACATCCTCTTTCCGGGGGTTGGAAAACACTGAAGCTTTCTTT CASTSSFRGLENTEAFF
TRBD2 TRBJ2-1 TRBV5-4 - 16 TGTGCCAGCAGCCCCGGGGTTGCGGGAGGCCCGGATGAGCAGTTCTTC CASSPGVAGGPDEQFF
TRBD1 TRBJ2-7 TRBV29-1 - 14 TGCAGCGTTGGCCGGGACAGGGGGTCCTACGAGCAGTACTTC CSVGRDRGSYEQYF
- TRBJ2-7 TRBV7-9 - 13 TGTGCCAGCAGCTTAACGGGACACTACGAGCAGTACTTC CASSLTGHYEQYF
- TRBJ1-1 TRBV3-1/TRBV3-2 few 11 TGTGCCAGCAGCCAAGTCACTGAAGCTTTCTTT CASSQVTEAFF
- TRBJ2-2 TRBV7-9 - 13 TGTGCCAGCAGCTCCTGGGCGGTCGGGGAGCTGTTTTTT CASSSWAVGELFF
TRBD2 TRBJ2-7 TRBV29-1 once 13 TGCAGCGTTGATTCCAGCGGGGGATACGAGCAGTACTTC CSVDSSGGYEQYF
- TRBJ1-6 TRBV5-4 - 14 TGTGCCAGCAGCTTGCTCCCCCTAAATTCACCCCTCCACTTT CASSLLPLNSPLHF
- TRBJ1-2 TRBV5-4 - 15 TGTGCCAGCAGCTTGGGGATTTCACAGAACTATGGCTACACCTTC CASSLGISQNYGYTF
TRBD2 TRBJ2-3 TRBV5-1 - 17 TGCGCCAGCAGCTTGGTAAGCGGGAGGCCTGCCACAGATACGCAGTATTTT CASSLVSGRPATDTQYF
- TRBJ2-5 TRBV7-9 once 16 TGTGCCAGCAGCTTAGGTCGGGGCAGGGAGGTCGAGACCCAGTACTTC CASSLGRGREVETQYF
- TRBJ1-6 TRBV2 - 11 TGTGCCAGCAGAGAAAATTCACCCCTCCACTTT CASRENSPLHF
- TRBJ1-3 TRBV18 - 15 TGTGCCAGCTCGGATACATGGGGAGGAGGAAACACCATATATTTT CASSDTWGGGNTIYF
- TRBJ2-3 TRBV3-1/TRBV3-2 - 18 TGTGCCAGCAGCCAAGATATAGGGCCTCGAATCGACCGGAATACGCAGTATTTT CASSQDIGPRIDRNTQYF
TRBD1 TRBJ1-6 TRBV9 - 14 TGTGCCAGCAGCCTGGGACAGTATAATTCACCCCTCCACTTT CASSLGQYNSPLHF
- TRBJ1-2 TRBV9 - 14 TGTGCCAGCAGCGCCCTTAGGGGAAACTATGGCTACACCTTC CASSALRGNYGYTF
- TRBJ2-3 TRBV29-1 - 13 TGCAGCGTTGGTGGTAGAATCACAGATACGCAGTATTTT CSVGGRITDTQYF
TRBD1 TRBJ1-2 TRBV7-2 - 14 TGTGCCAGCAGCTTAGGGGCCACAGGGGTCGGCTACACCTTC CASSLGATGVGYTF
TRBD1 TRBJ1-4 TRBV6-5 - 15 TGTGCCAGCAGTTACACCGGGACAGGGGGGGAAAAACTGTTTTTT CASSYTGTGGEKLFF
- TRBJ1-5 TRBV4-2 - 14 TGTGCCAGCAGCCAAAAAAACAGCGATCAGCCCCAGCATTTT CASSQKNSDQPQHF
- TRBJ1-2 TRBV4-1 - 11 TGCGCCAGCAGCCAAGAAGGCGGCTACACCTTC CASSQEGGYTF
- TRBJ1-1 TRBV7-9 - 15 TGTGCCAGCAGCTTAGCGGCAGCTCGGAACACTGAAGCTTTCTTT CASSLAAARNTEAFF
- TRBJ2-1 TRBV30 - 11 TGTGCCTGGAGTTGGCGGGCAGAGCAGTTCTTC CAWSWRAEQFF
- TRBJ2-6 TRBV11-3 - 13 TGTGCCAGCAGCTTAGCCGGGGCCAACGTCCTGACTTTC CASSLAGANVLTF
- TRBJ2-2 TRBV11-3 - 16 TGTGCCAGCAGCCCCCGGGGCGGGAAGAACACCGGGGAGCTGTTTTTT CASSPRGGKNTGELFF
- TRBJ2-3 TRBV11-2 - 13 TGTGCCAGCAGCTTACCCGGCACAGATACGCAGTATTTT CASSLPGTDTQYF
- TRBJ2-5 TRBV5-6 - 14 TGTGCCAGCAGCTTGGGACAGCGAGTAGAGACCCAGTACTTC CASSLGQRVETQYF
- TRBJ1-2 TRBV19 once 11 TGTGCCAGTAGTACCTCCAGAGACTACACCTTC CASSTSRDYTF
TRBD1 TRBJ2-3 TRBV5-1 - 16 TGCGCCAGCAGCCTGTACCTGGGACAGGGCACAGATACGCAGTATTTT CASSLYLGQGTDTQYF
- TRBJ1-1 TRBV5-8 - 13 TGTGCCAGCAGCCCGGGCCGAACCCCCGAAGCTTTCTTT CASSPGRTPEAFF
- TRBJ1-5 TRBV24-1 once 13 TGTGCCACCAGTGACAGAGACAATCAGCCCCAGCATTTT CATSDRDNQPQHF
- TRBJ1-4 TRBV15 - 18 TGTGCCACCAGCAAAGATCCCGCCGCCCGGGGGGGCGGTGAAAAACTGTTTTTT CATSKDPAARGGGEKLFF
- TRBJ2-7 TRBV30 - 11 TGTGCCTGGAGTGTACCGGGGGAGCAGTACTTC CAWSVPGEQYF